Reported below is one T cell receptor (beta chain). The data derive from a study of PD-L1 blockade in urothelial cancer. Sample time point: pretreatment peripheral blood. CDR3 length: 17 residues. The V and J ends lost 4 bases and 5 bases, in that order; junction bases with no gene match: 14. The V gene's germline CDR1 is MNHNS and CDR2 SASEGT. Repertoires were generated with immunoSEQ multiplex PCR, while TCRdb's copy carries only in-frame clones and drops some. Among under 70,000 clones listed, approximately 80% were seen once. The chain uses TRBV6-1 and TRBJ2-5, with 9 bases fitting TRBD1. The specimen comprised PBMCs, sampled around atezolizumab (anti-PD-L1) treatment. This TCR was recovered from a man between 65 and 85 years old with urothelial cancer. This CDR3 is CASSVDRGQGTWETQYF. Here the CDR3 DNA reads TGTGCCAGCAGTGTAGATCGAGGACAGGGGACCTGGGAGACCCAGTACTTC.